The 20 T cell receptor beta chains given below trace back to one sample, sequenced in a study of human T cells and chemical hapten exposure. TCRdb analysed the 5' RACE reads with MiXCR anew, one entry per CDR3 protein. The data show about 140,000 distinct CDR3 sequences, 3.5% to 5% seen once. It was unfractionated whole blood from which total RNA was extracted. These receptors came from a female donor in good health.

CDR3 in DNA: TGTGCCAGCAGCCCGCGTTTAGCGGGGGGTGGGAATGAGCAGTTCTTC. This codes for CASSPRLAGGGNEQFF. The V gene is TRBV3-1, the J gene TRBJ2-1; 10 bases fit TRBD2. The CDR3 consists of 16 residues. The trim removed 4 bases at V and 7 bases at J, leaving 10 bases unmatched. The V gene's germline CDR1 is LGHDT and CDR2 YNNKEL (reference sequence).

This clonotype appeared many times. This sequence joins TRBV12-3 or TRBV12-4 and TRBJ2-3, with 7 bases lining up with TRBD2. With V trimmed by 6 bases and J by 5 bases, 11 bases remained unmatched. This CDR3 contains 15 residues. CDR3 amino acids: CASSPGGGRGDTQYF. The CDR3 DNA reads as TGTGCCAGCAGCCCTGGGGGGGGGAGAGGAGATACGCAGTATTTT.

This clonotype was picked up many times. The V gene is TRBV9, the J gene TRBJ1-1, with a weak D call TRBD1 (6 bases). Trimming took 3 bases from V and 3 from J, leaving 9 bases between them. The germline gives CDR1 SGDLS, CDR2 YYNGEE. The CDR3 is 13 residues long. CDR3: CASSEEGDTEAFF. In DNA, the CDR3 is TGTGCCAGCAGCGAAGAGGGGGACACTGAAGCTTTCTTT.

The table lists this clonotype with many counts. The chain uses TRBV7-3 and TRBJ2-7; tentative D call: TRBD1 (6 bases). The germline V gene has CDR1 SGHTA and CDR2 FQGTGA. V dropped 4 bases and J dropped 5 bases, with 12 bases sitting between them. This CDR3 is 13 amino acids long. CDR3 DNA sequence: TGTGCCAGCAGCTCCGGGACAACCCACGAGCAGTACTTC. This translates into CASSSGTTHEQYF.

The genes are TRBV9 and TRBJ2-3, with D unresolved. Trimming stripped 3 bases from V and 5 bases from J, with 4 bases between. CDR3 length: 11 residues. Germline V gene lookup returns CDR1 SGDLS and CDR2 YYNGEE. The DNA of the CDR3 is TGTGCCAGCAGCGGGGAAGATACGCAGTATTTT. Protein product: CASSGEDTQYF.

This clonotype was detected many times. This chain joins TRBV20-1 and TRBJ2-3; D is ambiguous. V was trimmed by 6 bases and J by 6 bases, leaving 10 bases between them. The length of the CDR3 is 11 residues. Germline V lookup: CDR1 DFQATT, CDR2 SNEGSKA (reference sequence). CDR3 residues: CSARYADTQYF. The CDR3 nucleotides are TGCAGTGCCAGATACGCGGATACGCAGTATTTT.

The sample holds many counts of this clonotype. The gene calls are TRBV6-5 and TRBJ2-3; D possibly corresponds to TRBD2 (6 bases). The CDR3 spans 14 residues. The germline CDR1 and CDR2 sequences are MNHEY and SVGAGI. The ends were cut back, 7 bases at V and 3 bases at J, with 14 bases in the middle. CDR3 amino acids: CASKEGFGTDTQYF. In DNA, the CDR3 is TGTGCCAGCAAGGAGGGGTTCGGGACAGATACGCAGTATTTT.

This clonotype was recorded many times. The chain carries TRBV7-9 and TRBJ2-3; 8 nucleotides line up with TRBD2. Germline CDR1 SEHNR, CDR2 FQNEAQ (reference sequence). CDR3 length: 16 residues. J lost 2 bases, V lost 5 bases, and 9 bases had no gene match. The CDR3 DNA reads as TGTGCCAGCAGCCGAGGGGGACTAGATTTCACAGATACGCAGTATTTT. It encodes CASSRGGLDFTDTQYF. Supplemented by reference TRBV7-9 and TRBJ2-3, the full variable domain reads DTGVSQNPRHKITKRGQNVTFRCDPISEHNRLYWYRQTLGQGPEFLTYFQNEAQLEKSRLLSDRFSAERPKGSFSTLEIQRTEQGDSAMYLCASSRGGLDFTDTQYFGPGTRLTVL.

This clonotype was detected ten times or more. Written as DNA, the CDR3 is TGTGCCAGCAGCTTCCACTCCTACGAGCAGTACTTC. Protein sequence: CASSFHSYEQYF. The rearrangement uses TRBV5-5 and TRBJ2-7; D unclear. The CDR3 is 12 residues long. Between the trimmed V and J ends, which lost 2 bases and 0 bases, there was a span of 3 bases. CDR1 is SGHKS and CDR2 is YYEKEE in the germline V gene (reference sequence).

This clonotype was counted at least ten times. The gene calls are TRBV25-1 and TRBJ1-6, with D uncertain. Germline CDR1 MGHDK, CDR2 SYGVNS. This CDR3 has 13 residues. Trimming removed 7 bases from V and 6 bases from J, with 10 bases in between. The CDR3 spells CASTKTGNSPLHF. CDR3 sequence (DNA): TGTGCCAGCACCAAGACGGGTAATTCACCCCTCCACTTT.

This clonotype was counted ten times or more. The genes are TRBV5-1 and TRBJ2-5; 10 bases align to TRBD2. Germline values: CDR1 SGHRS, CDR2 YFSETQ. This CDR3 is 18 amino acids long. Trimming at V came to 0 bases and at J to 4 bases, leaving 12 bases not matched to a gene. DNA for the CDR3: TGCGCCAGCAGCTTGGGGTCTAGCGGGGGCGCTCCAGGAGAGACCCAGTACTTC. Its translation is CASSLGSSGGAPGETQYF. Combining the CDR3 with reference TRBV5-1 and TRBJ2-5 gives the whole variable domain KAGVTQTPRYLIKTRGQQVTLSCSPISGHRSVSWYQQTPGQGLQFLFEYFSETQRNKGNFPGRFSGRQFSNSRSEMNVSTLELGDSALYLCASSLGSSGGAPGETQYFGPGTRLLVL.

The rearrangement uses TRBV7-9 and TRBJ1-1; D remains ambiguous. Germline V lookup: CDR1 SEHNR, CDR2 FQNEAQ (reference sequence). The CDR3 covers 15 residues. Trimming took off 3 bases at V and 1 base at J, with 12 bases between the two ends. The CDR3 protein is CASSFGYGRNTEAFF. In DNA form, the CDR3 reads TGTGCCAGCAGCTTTGGGTACGGAAGGAACACTGAAGCTTTCTTT.

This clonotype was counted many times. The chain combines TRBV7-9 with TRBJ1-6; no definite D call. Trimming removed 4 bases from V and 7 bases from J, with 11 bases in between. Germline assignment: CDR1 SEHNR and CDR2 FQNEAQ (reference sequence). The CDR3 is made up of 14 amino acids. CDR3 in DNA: TGTGCCAGCAGCTACCGGGATCCAAATTCACCCCTCCACTTT. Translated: CASSYRDPNSPLHF. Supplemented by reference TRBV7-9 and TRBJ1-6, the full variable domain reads DTGVSQNPRHKITKRGQNVTFRCDPISEHNRLYWYRQTLGQGPEFLTYFQNEAQLEKSRLLSDRFSAERPKGSFSTLEIQRTEQGDSAMYLCASSYRDPNSPLHFGNGTRLTVT.

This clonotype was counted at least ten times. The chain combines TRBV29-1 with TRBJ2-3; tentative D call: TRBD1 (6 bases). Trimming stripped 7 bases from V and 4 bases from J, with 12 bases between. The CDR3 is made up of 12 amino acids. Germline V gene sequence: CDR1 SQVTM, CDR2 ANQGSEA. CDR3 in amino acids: CSGKQGADTQYF. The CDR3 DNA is TGCAGCGGAAAACAGGGCGCAGATACGCAGTATTTT.

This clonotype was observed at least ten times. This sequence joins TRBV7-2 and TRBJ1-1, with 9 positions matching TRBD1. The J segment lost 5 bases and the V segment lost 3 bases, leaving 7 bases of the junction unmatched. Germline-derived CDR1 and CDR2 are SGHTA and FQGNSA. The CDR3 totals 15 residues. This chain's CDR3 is CASSLQTGGRTEAFF. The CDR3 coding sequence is TGTGCCAGCAGCTTGCAGACAGGGGGAAGGACTGAAGCTTTCTTT.

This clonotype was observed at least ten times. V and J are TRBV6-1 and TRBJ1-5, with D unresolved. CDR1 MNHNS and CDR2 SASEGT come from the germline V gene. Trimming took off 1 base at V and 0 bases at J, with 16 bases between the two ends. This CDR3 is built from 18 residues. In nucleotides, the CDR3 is TGTGCCAGCAGTGAAGTTTCCTCAGGAGCCTATAGCAATCAGCCCCAGCATTTT. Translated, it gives CASSEVSSGAYSNQPQHF.

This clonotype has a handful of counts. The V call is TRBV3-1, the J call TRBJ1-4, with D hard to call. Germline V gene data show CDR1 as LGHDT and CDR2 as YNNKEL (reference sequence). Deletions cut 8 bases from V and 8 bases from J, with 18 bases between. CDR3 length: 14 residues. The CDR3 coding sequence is TGTGCCAGCGGTTGGTCTTTCAAGAACGAAAAACTGTTTTTT. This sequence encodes CASGWSFKNEKLFF.

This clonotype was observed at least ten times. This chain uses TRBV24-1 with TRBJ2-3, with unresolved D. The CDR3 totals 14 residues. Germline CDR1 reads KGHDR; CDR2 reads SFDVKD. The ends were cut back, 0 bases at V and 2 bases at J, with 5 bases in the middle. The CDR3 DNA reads TGTGCCACCAGTGATTTGCCCGACACAGATACGCAGTATTTT. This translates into CATSDLPDTDTQYF.

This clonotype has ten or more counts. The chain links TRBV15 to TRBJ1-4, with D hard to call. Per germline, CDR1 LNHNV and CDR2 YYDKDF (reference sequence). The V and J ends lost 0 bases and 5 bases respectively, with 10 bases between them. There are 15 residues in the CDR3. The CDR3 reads CATSRDYSANEKLFF. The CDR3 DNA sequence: TGTGCCACCAGCAGAGACTACAGCGCGAATGAAAAACTGTTTTTT.

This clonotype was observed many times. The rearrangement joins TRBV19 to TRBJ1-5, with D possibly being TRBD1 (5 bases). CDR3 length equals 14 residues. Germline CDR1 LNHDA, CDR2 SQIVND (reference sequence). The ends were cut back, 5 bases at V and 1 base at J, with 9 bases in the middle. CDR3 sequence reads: CASSGALSNQPQHF. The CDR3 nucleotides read TGTGCCAGTAGTGGGGCCTTAAGCAATCAGCCCCAGCATTTT.